Presented here are 31 T cell receptor beta chains from one specimen sequenced in a study of immune cell composition in non-small cell lung cancer. Repertoires were generated with immunoSEQ multiplex PCR, while TCRdb's copy carries only in-frame clones and drops some. The sample holds about 15,000 clones; around 63% are singletons and the top ten take more than 6.5%. The specimen sequenced was lung tumor tissue. Source of these receptors: a human donor with non-small cell lung cancer.

This clone was counted only a few times. The chain employs TRBV7-2 and TRBJ2-4, with 7 bases that match TRBD1. Germline V gene data show CDR1 as SGHTA and CDR2 as FQGNSA. The length of the CDR3 is 12 residues. The V gene end was trimmed by 5 bases and the J gene end by 8 bases; junction bases not matched to a gene: 3. The CDR3: CASSRDRDIQYF. CDR3 bases: TGTGCCAGCAGCCGAGACAGGGACATTCAGTACTTC.

J is TRBJ2-5 and V is TRBV7-3; D not resolved. Germline CDR1 reads SGHTA; CDR2 reads FQGTGA. This CDR3 comprises 12 residues. Trimming cost V 2 bases and J 5 bases, with 6 bases left between them. As DNA, the CDR3 is TGTGCCAGCAGCTTACTCGGGGAGACCCAGTACTTC. It translates to CASSLLGETQYF.

The chain uses TRBV4-2 and TRBJ1-1; D ambiguous. Trimming removed 1 base at V and 8 bases at J, with 5 bases between. Germline lookup yields CDR1 LGHNA and CDR2 YNFKEQ. The CDR3 length is 11 residues. The CDR3 nucleotides are TGTGCCAGCAGCCAAGCACAAGAAGCTTTCTTT. It yields the protein CASSQAQEAFF.

In this sample, this clone turned up a few times. The CDR3 loop reads CASSLVGGEAFF. The CDR3 DNA reads TGTGCCAGCAGCTTAGTGGGGGGAGAAGCTTTCTTT. The genes are TRBV7-2 and TRBJ1-1; weak D call: TRBD1 (5 bases). The germline V and J ends were trimmed by 1 base and 8 bases, with 8 bases remaining between them. CDR3 length equals 12 residues. Germline V gene sequence: CDR1 SGHTA, CDR2 FQGNSA. Looking up the rest from reference TRBV7-2 and TRBJ1-1 gives the full variable domain: GAGVSQSPSNKVTEKGKDVELRCDPISGHTALYWYRQSLGQGLEFLIYFQGNSAPDKSGLPSDRFSAERTGGSVSTLTIQRTQQEDSAVYLCASSLVGGEAFFGQGTRLTVV.

This rearrangement joins TRBV5-6 to TRBJ1-2; 10 bases match TRBD1. CDR3 length equals 16 residues. Germline CDR1 and CDR2: SGHDT and YYEEEE. With V trimmed by 4 bases and J by 5 bases, 11 bases remained unmatched. CDR3 region: CASSTYRQGAGYGYTF. In DNA form, the CDR3 reads TGTGCCAGCAGCACCTACCGACAGGGGGCGGGTTATGGCTACACCTTC.

The table lists this clone with a few counts. The rearrangement links TRBV2 to TRBJ2-7, with D possibly matching TRBD2 (5 bases). Germline CDR1 and CDR2: SNHLY and FYNNEI. Between the trimmed V and J ends, which lost 1 base and 4 bases, there was a span of 11 bases. This CDR3 region has 14 residues. The CDR3 sequence: CASSEGLRGYEQYF. In nucleotides, the CDR3 is TGTGCCAGCAGTGAAGGCCTTCGCGGGTACGAGCAGTACTTC.

Only a few counts were recorded for this clone. The CDR3 nucleotides are TGTGCCAGCAGGGCGGACAGGGGTCGGATCGGCTACACCTTC. Translation: CASRADRGRIGYTF. The chain carries TRBV5-4 and TRBJ1-2, with TRBD1 identical over 9 bases. The ends lost 5 bases at V and 8 bases at J; junction bases unmatched: 10. From germline, CDR1 is SGHNT and CDR2 YYREEE (reference sequence). This CDR3 region has 14 residues.

This chain uses TRBV14 with TRBJ2-5; 10 nucleotides line up with TRBD1. V lost 4 bases to trimming and J lost 4 bases; unmatched junction nucleotides: 3. CDR3 length: 14 amino acids. Germline CDR1 SGHDN, CDR2 FVKESK. CDR3 nucleotide sequence: TGTGCCAGCAGCCGACGGACAGGGGGAGAGACCCAGTACTTC. Protein: CASSRRTGGETQYF.

V usage is TRBV5-1 and J usage is TRBJ1-5; no clear D gene. V shed 2 bases and J shed 4 bases, with 7 bases lying between them. This CDR3 region has 13 residues. The V gene's germline CDR1 is SGHRS and CDR2 YFSETQ. CDR3 in amino acids: CASSFNENQPQHF. CDR3 nucleotides: TGCGCCAGCAGCTTTAACGAGAATCAGCCCCAGCATTTT.

The chain employs TRBV10-3 and TRBJ1-2; D perhaps matches TRBD1 (6 bases). In germline, CDR1 is ENHRY, CDR2 SYGVKD. The CDR3 spans 14 residues. Trimming cost V 8 bases and J 0 bases, with 13 bases left between them. This CDR3 reads CAIRRQASNYGYTF. Here the CDR3 DNA reads TGTGCCATCCGCCGACAGGCATCTAACTATGGCTACACCTTC.

The chain recombines TRBV7-2 with TRBJ2-1; D is ambiguous. Trimming shortened V by 4 bases and J by 6 bases, and 10 bases separated the two germline ends. This CDR3 has 13 amino acids. Looked up from germline, CDR1 is SGHTA and CDR2 is FQGNSA. CDR3: CASSSPYFNEQFF. DNA of the CDR3: TGTGCCAGCAGCTCCCCTTACTTCAATGAGCAGTTCTTC.

CDR3 DNA sequence: TGCGCCAGCAGCCAAGAGATAACGACTAGCGGGGGCACAGATACGCAGTATTTT. Its protein product is CASSQEITTSGGTDTQYF. J is TRBJ2-3 and V is TRBV4-1, with 11 positions matching TRBD2. The CDR3 is made up of 18 amino acids. In germline, CDR1 is MGHRA, CDR2 YSYEKL. V shed 0 bases and J 1 base; nucleotides not matched to a gene: 6.

V gene TRBV5-1 combines with J gene TRBJ1-4; TRBD1 matches at 7 bases. Unmatched junction bases numbered 18, after V lost 5 bases and J lost 8 bases. CDR3 size: 17 residues. Germline CDR1 SGHRS, CDR2 YFSETQ. The CDR3, as DNA: TGCGCCAGCAGTTCGGAACGACAGGGAAGAGGAGGAGAAAAACTGTTTTTT. Translation gives CASSSERQGRGGEKLFF.

V and J are TRBV19 and TRBJ2-7; D is possibly TRBD1 (7 bases). This CDR3 comprises 13 residues. The germline V gene encodes CDR1 LNHDA and CDR2 SQIVND (reference sequence). With 11 bases removed from V and 1 base from J, the gap between germline ends came to 15 bases. Written as DNA, the CDR3 is TGTGCCGCCAGTCCAGGGGGGTCCTACGAGCAGTACTTC. Residues: CAASPGGSYEQYF. The variable domain in full, completed from reference TRBV19 and TRBJ2-7, reads DGGITQSPKYLFRKEGQNVTLSCEQNLNHDAMYWYRQDPGQGLRLIYYSQIVNDFQKGDIAEGYSVSREKKESFPLTVTSAQKNPTAFYLCAASPGGSYEQYFGPGTRLTVT.

V gene TRBV19 combines with J gene TRBJ1-5; D gene unclear. This CDR3 contains 15 residues. Germline V gene lookup returns CDR1 LNHDA and CDR2 SQIVND (reference sequence). V was pared by 3 bases and J by 5 bases, with 14 bases between. CDR3 sequence reads: CASSIRVVRDQPQHF. The DNA of the CDR3 is TGTGCCAGTAGTATTCGGGTAGTTAGAGATCAGCCCCAGCATTTT.

This clone has just one count. The rearrangement links TRBV7-9 to TRBJ2-3, with a weak D call TRBD2 (7 bases). V was shortened by 5 bases and J by 3 bases, with 18 bases between the two germline ends. This CDR3 has 16 amino acids. Germline V gene lookup returns CDR1 SEHNR and CDR2 FQNEAQ (reference sequence). CDR3 loop: CASSRRGAPATDTQYF. CDR3 in DNA: TGTGCCAGCAGCCGTCGGGGGGCGCCGGCAACAGATACGCAGTATTTT.

The V and J genes are TRBV27 and TRBJ2-7; TRBD1 might be the D (5 bases). The CDR3 has 14 residues. The V end lost 7 bases, the J end lost 1 base, and 14 bases lay between the germline ends. Germline V gene sequence: CDR1 MNHEY, CDR2 SMNVEV (reference sequence). CDR3 region: CASTQGRQSYEQYF. In DNA form, the CDR3 reads TGTGCCAGCACTCAAGGACGACAGTCCTACGAGCAGTACTTC.

This chain links TRBV11-2 with TRBJ2-7; TRBD1 is a possible D gene (6 bases). This CDR3 has 15 amino acids. The germline V gene has CDR1 SGHAT and CDR2 FQNNGV. V was shortened by 5 bases and J by 0 bases, with 14 bases between the two germline ends. The CDR3 DNA sequence: TGTGCCAGCAGCCCGAAGGGGGATCCCTCCTACGAGCAGTACTTC. Translated, it gives CASSPKGDPSYEQYF.

The gene calls are TRBV5-1 and TRBJ2-1; 7 nucleotides align to TRBD1. This CDR3 comprises 15 residues. The germline CDR1 and CDR2 sequences are SGHRS and YFSETQ. Trimming cost V 4 bases and J 2 bases; bases outside gene matches: 6. The CDR3 DNA reads as TGCGCCAGCAGCCGCGGACAGGAAACCTACAATGAGCAGTTCTTC. Translation: CASSRGQETYNEQFF.

This chain links TRBV19 with TRBJ2-1, with TRBD2 identical over 11 bases. The V and J ends lost 6 bases and 11 bases, in that order; junction bases with no gene match: 9. CDR3 length: 14 amino acids. Germline CDR1 LNHDA, CDR2 SQIVND (reference sequence). This CDR3 is CASSLGLAAWQQFF. The CDR3 DNA is TGTGCCAGTAGCCTGGGACTAGCGGCCTGGCAGCAGTTCTTC. The variable domain in full, with the rest retrieved from reference TRBV19 and TRBJ2-1, is DGGITQSPKYLFRKEGQNVTLSCEQNLNHDAMYWYRQDPGQGLRLIYYSQIVNDFQKGDIAEGYSVSREKKESFPLTVTSAQKNPTAFYLCASSLGLAAWQQFFGPGTRLTVL.

This clone was counted once. This rearrangement joins TRBV11-3 to TRBJ2-1; 10 nucleotides align to TRBD1. The CDR3 contains 15 residues. Trimming removed 5 bases from V and 8 bases from J; junction bases left unmatched: 9. Germline V gene lookup returns CDR1 SGHNT and CDR2 YENEEA. CDR3 in DNA: TGTGCCAGCAGCCACCGGACAGGGGGGCCTTATGAGCAGTTCTTC. It encodes CASSHRTGGPYEQFF.

This chain connects TRBV6-5 to TRBJ2-1, with 8 bases that match TRBD1. The CDR3 is 16 residues long. The germline gives CDR1 MNHEY, CDR2 SVGAGI. The V and J ends lost 2 bases and 0 bases, in that order; junction bases with no gene match: 3. In DNA, the CDR3 is TGTGCCAGCAGTTACGGACAGGGAGGCTCCTACAATGAGCAGTTCTTC. Translating gives CASSYGQGGSYNEQFF.

The chain is built from TRBV11-3 and TRBJ2-5, with no clear D. Germline lookup yields CDR1 SGHNT and CDR2 YENEEA. Trimming shortened V by 5 bases and J by 2 bases, and 12 bases separated the two germline ends. The CDR3 runs 14 residues. CDR3 DNA sequence: TGTGCCAGCAGCCCGAGGAATACGCAAGAGACCCAGTACTTC. It codes for CASSPRNTQETQYF.

V and J are TRBV7-9 and TRBJ1-2; 9 bases line up with TRBD1. This CDR3 has 14 amino acids. Germline V CDR1 and CDR2: SEHNR, FQNEAQ (reference sequence). V shed 5 bases, J shed 4 bases, and the junction held 5 bases outside the gene matches. CDR3 DNA sequence: TGTGCCAGCAGCCGGACAGGGGCGGTCTATGGCTACACCTTC. Translated: CASSRTGAVYGYTF.

Notes on this clone: This same CDR3 is encoded by further DNA sequences in the sample. This chain connects TRBV29-1 to TRBJ1-1, with 8 bases fitting TRBD1. V trimming: 3 bases; J trimming: 8 bases; junction bases outside the gene matches: 17. Germline CDR1 SQVTM, CDR2 ANQGSEA. The CDR3 loop spans 16 amino acids. CDR3 bases: TGCAGCGTTGAGGTCGGGGGTTGGGGGGGGACAGGCGAAGCTTTCTTT. Its translation is CSVEVGGWGGTGEAFF.

A note on this clone: One end of the junction fails to match germline, which may point to a read error. The rearrangement uses TRBV7-9 and TRBJ1-1; D is perhaps TRBD1 (6 bases). The V gene's germline CDR1 is SEHNR and CDR2 FQNEAQ (reference sequence). CDR3 size: 13 residues. The CDR3 DNA reads TGTGCCAGCAGCTCCCCAGGGGTATTTGAAACTTTCTTT. Translation gives CASSSPGVFETFF.

This clone was counted a few times. The J gene is TRBJ1-6, the V gene TRBV27; TRBD1 matches 7 bases. CDR1 MNHEY and CDR2 SMNVEV come from the germline V gene (reference sequence). The trim removed 5 bases at V and 5 bases at J, leaving 15 bases unmatched. This CDR3 contains 18 residues. CDR3 in DNA: TGTGCCAGCAGTCCCACCCCGGAAGCAGGGGGAGATAATTCACCCCTCCACTTT. Its protein product is CASSPTPEAGGDNSPLHF.

This clone was counted a few times. The chain carries TRBV19 and TRBJ1-5; D is unclear. This CDR3 has 14 amino acids. V dropped 1 base and J dropped 4 bases, with 8 bases sitting between them. Germline values: CDR1 LNHDA, CDR2 SQIVND (reference sequence). Here the CDR3 DNA reads TGTGCCAGTAGTATAGGGTACCGGAATCAGCCCCAGCATTTT. It specifies CASSIGYRNQPQHF.

The chain uses TRBV30 and TRBJ2-1; TRBD2 matches 7 bases. The CDR3 loop spans 15 amino acids. Germline assignment: CDR1 GTSNPN and CDR2 SVGIG (reference sequence). V shed 2 bases, J shed 3 bases, and the junction held 7 bases outside the gene matches. The CDR3 protein is CAWSFGLVHYNEQFF. In nucleotides, the CDR3 is TGTGCCTGGAGTTTCGGACTAGTGCACTACAATGAGCAGTTCTTC.

The chain uses TRBV6-1 and TRBJ2-3; TRBD1 agrees at 7 bases. Trimming at V came to 8 bases and at J to 2 bases, leaving 4 bases not matched to a gene. Germline V gene data show CDR1 as MNHNS and CDR2 as SASEGT. This CDR3 has 13 amino acids. The CDR3 protein is CASPTGVTDTQYF. The CDR3 DNA reads as TGTGCCAGCCCCACAGGGGTCACAGATACGCAGTATTTT.

This clone was seen a single time. The chain combines TRBV7-8 with TRBJ1-2; 11 bases map to TRBD1. CDR1 SGHVS and CDR2 FQNEAQ come from the germline V gene. The CDR3 consists of 15 residues. V dropped 5 bases and J dropped 3; count of bases not matched to a gene: 5. CDR3 in DNA: TGTGCCAGCAGCCTAGGACAGGGGGCTCACTATGGCTACACCTTC. It is translated as CASSLGQGAHYGYTF.